Given below is one T cell receptor (beta chain) in context. Antigen specificity is unknown. This CDR3 region has 12 residues. Between the trimmed V and J ends, which lost 8 bases and 4 bases, there was a span of 9 bases. The germline gives CDR1 MNHNS, CDR2 SASEGT. The sample is drawn from a study of blood T cells in healthy people across ages. Overall study context: Capture via template switching afforded approximately one barcoded beta molecule per two T cells. Study-level points and caveats: Roughly linearly, TCR beta diversity per million T cells fell as age increased.

A second roughly 6 to 12 cycle PCR used barcoded and J-beta primers. TCRdb recomputed calls from the 5' RACE reads with MiXCR, one row per CDR3 protein. The table lists about 720,000 distinct CDR3 sequences, 20% to 25% of them singletons. This sequence originates from a man aged 70 or older in good health. The gene calls are TRBV6-1 and TRBJ1-3, with no clear D. The specimen sequenced was blood. The CDR3 spells CASLNEGNTIYF. CDR3 DNA: TGTGCCAGCCTAAACGAAGGAAACACCATATATTTT.